The T cell receptor beta chain under discussion was sequenced for a study of blood T cell repertoires in COVID-19. Study summary: Samples came from the United States, Italy and Spain, spanning acute and convalescent COVID-19. Sample material is recorded as cDNA or gDNA derived from T cells, B-cell-depleted T cells, or PBMCs.

The assay was immunoSEQ multiplex PCR, and TCRdb's table has in-frame clones only and misses some. The data contain some 670,000 clones, 85% to 90% of them singletons. Germline CDR1 and CDR2: LNHNV and YYDKDF (reference sequence). This CDR3 is built from 13 residues. Trimming stripped 5 bases from V and 2 bases from J, with 10 bases between. The TCR originated in a woman under 30 with acute or convalescent COVID-19. The genes are TRBV15 and TRBJ2-7; perhaps TRBD1 as D (5 bases). Input material: peripheral blood. For the CDR3, the DNA is TGTGCCACCAGCCTTGCCAGGGCCTACGAGCAGTACTTC. It codes for CATSLARAYEQYF.